The source of this TCR beta chain is a study of T cell changes during pregnancy in multiple sclerosis (dated by TCRdb to the late 2010s). Notes on the research overall: The study looked at changes in the T cell repertoire across pregnancy in women with multiple sclerosis.

Receptor libraries were prepared by the immunoSEQ multiplex PCR assay. In TCRdb, the immuneACCESS table is reduced to in-frame sequences with V and J assigned. These tables do not hold every clone; where another copy was compared, an unresolved V gene accounts for under half, and the others remain unexplained. The sample table shows about 24,000 clones, and 88% are seen once. Nearly 0.75% of the sample is held by the ten biggest clonotypes. V is cut by 3 bases and J by 4 bases, and the space between the germline ends is 12 bases. Based on the germline V gene, the CDR1 and CDR2 sequences are KGHSH and LQKENI. The CDR3 spans 15 residues, from the cysteine through the phenylalanine. CDR3 DNA only is kept here, 45 bases in frame from base 1. Notes on this clone: Its target antigen remains unknown. It has no much larger one-base neighbor in the sample; base qualities were not kept.

This TCR came from a female donor in good health, enrolled as a control in a pregnancy study. In this chain, TRBV18 is recombined with TRBJ1-4, and the D gene may be TRBD1, 6 bases matching. Sample: CD4+ T cells from peripheral blood mononuclear cells, taken in the first trimester of pregnancy. The CDR3 here reads CASSPQTGSNEKLFF. The DNA sequence reads TGTGCCAGCTCACCGCAAACAGGGAGTAATGAAAAACTGTTTTTT.